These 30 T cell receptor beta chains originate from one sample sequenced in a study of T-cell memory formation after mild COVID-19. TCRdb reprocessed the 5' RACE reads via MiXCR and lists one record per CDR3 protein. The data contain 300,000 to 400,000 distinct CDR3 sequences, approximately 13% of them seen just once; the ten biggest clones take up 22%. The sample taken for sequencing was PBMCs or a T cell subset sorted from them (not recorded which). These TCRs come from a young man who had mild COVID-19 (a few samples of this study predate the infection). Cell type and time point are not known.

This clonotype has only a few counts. The CDR3 loop is CASSFRLAGGNEQFF. CDR3 sequence (DNA): TGTGCCAGCAGCTTTCGACTAGCGGGGGGTAACGAGCAGTTCTTC. The chain combines TRBV5-5 with TRBJ2-1, with TRBD2 matching 13 bases. The CDR3 is 15 amino acids. After removal of 2 bases from V and 10 bases from J, the junction contained 6 bases not matched to a gene. Germline lookup yields CDR1 SGHKS and CDR2 YYEKEE (reference sequence).

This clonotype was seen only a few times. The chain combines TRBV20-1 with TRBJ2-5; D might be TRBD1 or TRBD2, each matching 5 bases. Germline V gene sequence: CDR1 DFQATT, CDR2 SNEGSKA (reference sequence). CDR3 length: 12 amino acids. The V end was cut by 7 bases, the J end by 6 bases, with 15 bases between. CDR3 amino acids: CSGGLGEKTQYF. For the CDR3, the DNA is TGCAGTGGCGGTTTGGGGGAGAAGACCCAGTACTTC.

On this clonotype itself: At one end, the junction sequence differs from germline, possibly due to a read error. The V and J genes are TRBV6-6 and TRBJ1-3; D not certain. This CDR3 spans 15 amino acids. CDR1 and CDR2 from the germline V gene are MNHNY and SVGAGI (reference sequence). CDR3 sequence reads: CASSYSLSSGNTVYF. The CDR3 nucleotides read TGTGCCAGCAGTTACTCGCTGAGCTCTGGAAACACCGTATATTTT.

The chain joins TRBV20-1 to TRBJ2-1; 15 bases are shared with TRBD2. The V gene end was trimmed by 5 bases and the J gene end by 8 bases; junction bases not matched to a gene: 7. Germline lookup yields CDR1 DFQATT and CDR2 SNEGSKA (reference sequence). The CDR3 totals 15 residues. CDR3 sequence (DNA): TGCAGTGCTTTCGGACTAGCGGGGGGGAATGATGAGCAGTTCTTC. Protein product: CSAFGLAGGNDEQFF.

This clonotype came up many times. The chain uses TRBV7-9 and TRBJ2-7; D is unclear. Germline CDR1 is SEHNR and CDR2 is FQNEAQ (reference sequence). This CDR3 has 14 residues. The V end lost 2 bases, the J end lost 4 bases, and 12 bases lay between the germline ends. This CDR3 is CASSLLQTGYEQYV. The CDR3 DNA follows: TGTGCCAGCAGCTTACTGCAGACTGGATACGAGCAGTACGTC.

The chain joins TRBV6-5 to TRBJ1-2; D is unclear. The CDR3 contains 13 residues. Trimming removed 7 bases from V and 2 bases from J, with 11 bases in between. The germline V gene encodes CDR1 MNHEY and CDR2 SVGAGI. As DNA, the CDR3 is TGTGCCAGCACAAGTCCAGGAAACTATGGCTACACCTTC. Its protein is CASTSPGNYGYTF.

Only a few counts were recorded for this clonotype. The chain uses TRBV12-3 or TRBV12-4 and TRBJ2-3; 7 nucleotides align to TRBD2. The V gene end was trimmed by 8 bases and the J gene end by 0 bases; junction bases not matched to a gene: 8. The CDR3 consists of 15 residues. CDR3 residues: CASGERGASTDTQYF. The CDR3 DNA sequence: TGTGCCAGCGGGGAGCGGGGAGCTAGCACAGATACGCAGTATTTT.

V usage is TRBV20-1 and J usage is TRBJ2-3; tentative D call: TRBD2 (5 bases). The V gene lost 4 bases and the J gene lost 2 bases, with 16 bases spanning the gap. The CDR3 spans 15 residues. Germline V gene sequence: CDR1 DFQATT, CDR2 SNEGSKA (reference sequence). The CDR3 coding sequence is TGCAGTGCTACAACCCACGGAGGATCCACAGATACGCAGTATTTT. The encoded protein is CSATTHGGSTDTQYF.

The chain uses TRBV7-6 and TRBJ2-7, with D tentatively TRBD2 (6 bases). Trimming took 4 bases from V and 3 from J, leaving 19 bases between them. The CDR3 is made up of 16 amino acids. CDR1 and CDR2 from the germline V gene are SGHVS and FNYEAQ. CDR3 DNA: TGTGCCAGCAGCTCGATCCCGGTGGGCGGGGACTACGAGCAGTACTTC. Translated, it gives CASSSIPVGGDYEQYF.

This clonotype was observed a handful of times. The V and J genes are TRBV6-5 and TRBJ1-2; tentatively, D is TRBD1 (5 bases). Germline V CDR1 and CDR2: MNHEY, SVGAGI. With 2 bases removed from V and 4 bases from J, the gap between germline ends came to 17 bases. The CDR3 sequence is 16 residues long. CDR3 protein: CASSYDLWEGVYGYTF. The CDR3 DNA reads TGTGCCAGCAGTTACGATTTATGGGAAGGGGTCTATGGCTACACCTTC.

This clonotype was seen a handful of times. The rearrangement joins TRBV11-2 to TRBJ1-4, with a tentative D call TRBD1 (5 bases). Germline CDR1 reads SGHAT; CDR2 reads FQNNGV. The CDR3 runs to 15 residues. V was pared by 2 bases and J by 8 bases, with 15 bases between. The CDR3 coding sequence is TGTGCCAGCAGCTTATTCGGGGGATATGGGGAAAAACTGTTTTTT. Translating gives CASSLFGGYGEKLFF.

The CDR3 loop is CASSPGLARSYEQYV. The CDR3 DNA follows: TGTGCCAGCAGTCCGGGACTAGCGCGTTCTTACGAGCAGTACGTC. The chain employs TRBV6-5 and TRBJ2-7, with TRBD2 matching over 10 bases. Trimming at V came to 5 bases and at J to 4 bases, leaving 8 bases not matched to a gene. The CDR3 is 15 amino acids. Per germline, CDR1 MNHEY and CDR2 SVGAGI.

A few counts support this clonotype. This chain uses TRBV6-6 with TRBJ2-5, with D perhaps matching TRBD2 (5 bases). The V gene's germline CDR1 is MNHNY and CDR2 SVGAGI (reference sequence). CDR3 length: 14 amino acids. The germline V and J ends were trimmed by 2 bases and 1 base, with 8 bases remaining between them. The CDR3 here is CASSYRRAQETQYF. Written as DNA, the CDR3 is TGTGCCAGCAGTTACCGGCGGGCCCAAGAGACCCAGTACTTC.

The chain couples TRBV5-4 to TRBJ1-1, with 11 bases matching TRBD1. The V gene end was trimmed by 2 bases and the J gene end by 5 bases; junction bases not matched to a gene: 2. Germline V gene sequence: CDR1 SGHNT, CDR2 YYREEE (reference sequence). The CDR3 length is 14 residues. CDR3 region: CASSLRDRGTEAFF. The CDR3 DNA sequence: TGTGCCAGCAGCTTACGGGACAGGGGGACTGAAGCTTTCTTT.

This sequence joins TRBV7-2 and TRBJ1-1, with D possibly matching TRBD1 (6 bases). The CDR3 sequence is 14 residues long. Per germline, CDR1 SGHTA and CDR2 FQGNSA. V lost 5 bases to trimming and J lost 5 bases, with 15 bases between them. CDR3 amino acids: CASSPTGFGTEAFF. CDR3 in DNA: TGTGCCAGCAGCCCAACAGGGTTTGGGACTGAAGCTTTCTTT.

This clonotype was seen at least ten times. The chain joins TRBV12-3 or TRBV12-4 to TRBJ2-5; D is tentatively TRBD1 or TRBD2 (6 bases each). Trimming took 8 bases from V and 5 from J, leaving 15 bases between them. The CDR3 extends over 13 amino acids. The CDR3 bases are TGTGCCAGCGGTAGGGGGGAAGGGGAGACCCAGTACTTC. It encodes CASGRGEGETQYF.

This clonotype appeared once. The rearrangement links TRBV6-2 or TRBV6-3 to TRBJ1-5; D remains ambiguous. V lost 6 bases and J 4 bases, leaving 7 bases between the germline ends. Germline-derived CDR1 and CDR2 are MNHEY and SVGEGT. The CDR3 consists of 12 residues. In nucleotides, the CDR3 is TGTGCCAGCAGGGATTTTAATCAGCCCCAGCATTTT. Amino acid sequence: CASRDFNQPQHF.

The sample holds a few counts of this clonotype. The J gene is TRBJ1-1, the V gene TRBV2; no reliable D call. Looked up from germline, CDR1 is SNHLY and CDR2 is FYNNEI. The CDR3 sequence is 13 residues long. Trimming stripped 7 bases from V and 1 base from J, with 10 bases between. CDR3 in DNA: TGTGCCAGCACCCTGAGTGAGAACACTGAAGCTTTCTTT. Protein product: CASTLSENTEAFF.

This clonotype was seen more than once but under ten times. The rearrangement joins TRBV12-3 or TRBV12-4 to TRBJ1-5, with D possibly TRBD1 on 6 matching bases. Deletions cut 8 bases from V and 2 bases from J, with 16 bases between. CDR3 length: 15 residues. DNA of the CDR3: TGTGCCAGCGGGAAGGGGGGAAGGGGCAATCAGCCCCAGCATTTT. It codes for CASGKGGRGNQPQHF.

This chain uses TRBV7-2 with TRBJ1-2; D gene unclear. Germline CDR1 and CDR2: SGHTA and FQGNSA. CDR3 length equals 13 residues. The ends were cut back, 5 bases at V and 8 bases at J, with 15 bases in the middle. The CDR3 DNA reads TGTGCCAGCAGCCCTCGATCCACGGTGGGCTACACCTTC. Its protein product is CASSPRSTVGYTF. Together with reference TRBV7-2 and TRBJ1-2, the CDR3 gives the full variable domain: GAGVSQSPSNKVTEKGKDVELRCDPISGHTALYWYRQSLGQGLEFLIYFQGNSAPDKSGLPSDRFSAERTGGSVSTLTIQRTQQEDSAVYLCASSPRSTVGYTFGSGTRLTVV.

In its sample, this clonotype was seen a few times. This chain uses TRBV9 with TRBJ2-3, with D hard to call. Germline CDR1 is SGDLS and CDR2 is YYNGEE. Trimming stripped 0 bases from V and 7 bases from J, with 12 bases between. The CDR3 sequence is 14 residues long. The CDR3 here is CASSVGRGPNTQYF. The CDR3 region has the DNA TGTGCCAGCAGCGTAGGAAGAGGCCCTAATACGCAGTATTTT. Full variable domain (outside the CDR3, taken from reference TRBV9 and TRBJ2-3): DSGVTQTPKHLITATGQRVTLRCSPRSGDLSVYWYQQSLDQGLQFLIQYYNGEERAKGNILERFSAQQFPDLHSELNLSSLELGDSALYFCASSVGRGPNTQYFGPGTRLTVL.

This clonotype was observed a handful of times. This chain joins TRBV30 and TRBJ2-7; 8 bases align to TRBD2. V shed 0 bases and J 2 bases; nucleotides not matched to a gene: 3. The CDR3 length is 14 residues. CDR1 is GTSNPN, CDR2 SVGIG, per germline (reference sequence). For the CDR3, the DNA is TGTGCCTGGAGTGTAAGCGGGGGCACCTACGAGCAGTACTTC. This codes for CAWSVSGGTYEQYF.

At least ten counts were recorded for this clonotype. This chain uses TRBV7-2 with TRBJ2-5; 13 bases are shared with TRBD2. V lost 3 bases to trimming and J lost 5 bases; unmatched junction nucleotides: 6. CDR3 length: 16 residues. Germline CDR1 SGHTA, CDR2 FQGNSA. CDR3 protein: CASSLTSGGPWETQYF. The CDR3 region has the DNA TGTGCCAGCAGCTTGACTAGCGGGGGGCCGTGGGAGACCCAGTACTTC.

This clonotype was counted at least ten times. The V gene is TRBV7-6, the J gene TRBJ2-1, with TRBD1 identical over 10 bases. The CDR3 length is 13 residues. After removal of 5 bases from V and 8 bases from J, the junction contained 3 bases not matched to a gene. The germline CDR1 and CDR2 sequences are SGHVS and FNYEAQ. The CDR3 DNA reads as TGTGCCAGCAGCAGGGACAGGGGCCATGAGCAGTTCTTC. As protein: CASSRDRGHEQFF.

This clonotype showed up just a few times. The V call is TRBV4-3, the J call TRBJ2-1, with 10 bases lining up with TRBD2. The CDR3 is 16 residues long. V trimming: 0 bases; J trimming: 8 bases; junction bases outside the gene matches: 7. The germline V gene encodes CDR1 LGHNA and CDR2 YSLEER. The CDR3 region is CASSQERGLAMDEQFF. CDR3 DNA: TGCGCCAGCAGCCAAGAGAGGGGACTAGCGATGGATGAGCAGTTCTTC.

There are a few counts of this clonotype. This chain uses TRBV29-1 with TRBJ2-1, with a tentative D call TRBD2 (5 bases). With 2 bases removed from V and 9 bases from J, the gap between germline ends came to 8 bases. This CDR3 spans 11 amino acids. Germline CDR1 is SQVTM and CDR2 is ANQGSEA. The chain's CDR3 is CSVEPAGEQFF. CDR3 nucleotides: TGCAGCGTTGAACCGGCGGGTGAGCAGTTCTTC.

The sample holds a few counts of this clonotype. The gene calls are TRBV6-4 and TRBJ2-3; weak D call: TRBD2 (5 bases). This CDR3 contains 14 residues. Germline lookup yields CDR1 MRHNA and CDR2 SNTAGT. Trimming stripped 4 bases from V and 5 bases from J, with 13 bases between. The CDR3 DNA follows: TGTGCCAGCAGTGCACGGAGCGGAGGAGATACGCAGTATTTT. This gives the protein CASSARSGGDTQYF.

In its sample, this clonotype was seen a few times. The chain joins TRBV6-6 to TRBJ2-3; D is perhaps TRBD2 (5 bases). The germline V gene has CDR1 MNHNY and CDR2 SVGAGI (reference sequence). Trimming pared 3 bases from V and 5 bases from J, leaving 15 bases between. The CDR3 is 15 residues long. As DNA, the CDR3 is TGTGCCAGCAGTTATATCGGAGGTAGTGGAGATACGCAGTATTTT. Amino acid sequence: CASSYIGGSGDTQYF.

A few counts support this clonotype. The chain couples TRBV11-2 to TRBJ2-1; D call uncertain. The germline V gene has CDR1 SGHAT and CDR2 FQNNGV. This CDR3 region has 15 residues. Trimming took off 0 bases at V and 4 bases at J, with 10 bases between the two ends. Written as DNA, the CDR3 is TGTGCCAGCAGCTTAGATCGATTGCAGTACAATGAGCAGTTCTTC. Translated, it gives CASSLDRLQYNEQFF.

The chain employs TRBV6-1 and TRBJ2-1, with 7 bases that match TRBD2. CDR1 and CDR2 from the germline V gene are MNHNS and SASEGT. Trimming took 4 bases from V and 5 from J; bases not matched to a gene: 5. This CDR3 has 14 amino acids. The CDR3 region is CASSARTRDNEQFF. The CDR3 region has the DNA TGTGCCAGCAGTGCTAGGACTAGGGACAATGAGCAGTTCTTC.